These T cell receptor beta chains were read from a single sample in a study of shared clonotypes between healthy human individuals. This table comes from immunoSEQ multiplex PCR, and its TCRdb copy is limited to in-frame clones, with some not included. This table has 2 million to 3 million clones, 80% to 95% appearing once. Material for sequencing was naive CD4+ T cells from PBMCs. The origin of the receptors is a man between 18 and 29 years old in good health. Some clones in this sample may be carry-over from other donors' samples. Both conserved end residues are part of each CDR3. A D gene is named only where the DNA matches it firmly. Some rows mark clone size as missing; the rest say once, few, many or name a class of expanded clone.

NA	TRBV6-1	TRBJ2-2	NA	TGTGCCAGTGCGATGGTGACCGGGGAGCTGTTTTTT	CASAMVTGELFF
few	TRBV18	TRBJ2-7	NA	TGTGCCAGCTCACCCCGAGGCAGCGAGCAGTACTTC	CASSPRGSEQYF
NA	TRBV27	TRBJ2-1	NA	TGTGCCAGCAGTTTTATAGGGAATGAGCAGTTCTTC	CASSFIGNEQFF
NA	TRBV25-1	TRBJ2-5	NA	TGTGCCAGCAGTGAACAGCAGGCCCAAGAGACCCAGTACTTC	CASSEQQAQETQYF
NA	TRBV11-3	TRBJ1-5	TRBD1	TGTGCCAGCAGCTTAGTTGTAGTAGGGACAGGGGGAATGGGTCAGCCCCAGCATTTT	CASSLVVVGTGGMGQPQHF
NA	TRBV30	TRBJ1-1	TRBD1	TGTGCCTCACAGGGGGCGGGTGGGAAAGCTTTCTTT	CASQGAGGKAFF
NA	TRBV5-1	TRBJ2-7	NA	TGCGCCAGCAGCTTATCCCAGACAGTCTACGAGCAGTACTTC	CASSLSQTVYEQYF
NA	TRBV7-3	TRBJ2-2	TRBD2	TGTGCCAGCAGCGAAGCGGGACCCGGGGAGCTGTTTTTT	CASSEAGPGELFF
NA	TRBV30	TRBJ2-7	NA	TGTGCCTGGAGTCCCGGGACGCTCGACGAGCAGTACTTC	CAWSPGTLDEQYF
NA	TRBV11-3	TRBJ1-3	NA	TGTGCCAGCAGCTTACCGGGGACTTTACCCAGCTCTGGAAACACCATATATTTT	CASSLPGTLPSSGNTIYF
NA	TRBV7-9	TRBJ1-2	NA	TGTGCCAGCAGCTTATCAGGATTCGGTGGCTACACCTTC	CASSLSGFGGYTF
NA	TRBV10-3	TRBJ2-3	NA	TGTGCCATCAGTGAGGAGCCGAAGGGCGGGTGGGGCACAGATACGCAGTATTTT	CAISEEPKGGWGTDTQYF
NA	TRBV28	TRBJ2-5	TRBD1	TGTGCCAGCAGTCCAAGACAGGGGCACCAAGAGACCCAGTACTTC	CASSPRQGHQETQYF
once	TRBV10-3	TRBJ1-1	TRBD1	TGTGCCATCAGCCAGACAGGGGTCGGCACTGAAGCTTTCTTT	CAISQTGVGTEAFF
NA	TRBV29-1	TRBJ2-5	NA	TGCAGCGTTGAACGGGGCATCCAAGAGACCCAGTACTTC	CSVERGIQETQYF
NA	TRBV7-2	TRBJ2-1	NA	TGTGCCACGGCTAGCAGCTCCTACAATGAGCAGTTCTTC	CATASSSYNEQFF
NA	TRBV18	TRBJ2-5	NA	TGTGCCAGCTCGGCGGACCAAGAGACCCAGTACTTC	CASSADQETQYF
NA	TRBV18	TRBJ1-4	NA	TGTGCCAGCTCAGGCTCGGGGACTGCCAATGAAAAACTGTTTTTT	CASSGSGTANEKLFF
NA	TRBV28	TRBJ1-1	NA	TGTGCCAGCAGTTTTTGGGGGCGGGGGCCTCGGGTGGAAGCTTTCTTT	CASSFWGRGPRVEAFF
NA	TRBV15	TRBJ2-2	NA	TGTGCCACCAGCAGAGTCGGAGGGGAGCTGTTTTTT	CATSRVGGELFF
NA	TRBV15	TRBJ2-3	NA	TGTGCCACCAGCACTGCAACGAGCACAGATACGCAGTATTTT	CATSTATSTDTQYF
NA	TRBV18	TRBJ2-5	NA	TGTGCCAGCTCACTCCTCCAGGAATCCCAAGAGACCCAGTACTTC	CASSLLQESQETQYF
NA	TRBV4-3	TRBJ1-3	NA	TGCGCCAGCAGCCAATTCAACTCTGGAAACACCATATATTTT	CASSQFNSGNTIYF
NA	TRBV28	TRBJ1-1	NA	TGTGCCAGCAGTTTAGCGGGGACTGAAGCTTTCTTT	CASSLAGTEAFF